This T cell receptor beta chain was sequenced during a study of blood T cells in healthy people across ages. Study results and limitations: The recorded TCR beta diversity per million T cells decreased in a roughly linear manner with age. It was found that TCR beta diversity correlated strongly with the percentage of naive T cells.

Sample-barcoded 5' priming and a J-beta primer mix drove a second PCR of roughly 6 to 12 cycles. Carrying 12 random nucleotides, a template-switch adaptor labeled each individual cDNA molecule. TCRdb recomputed calls from the 5' RACE reads with MiXCR, one row per CDR3 protein. The sample shows around 800,000 distinct CDR3 sequences, approximately 44% of them seen only once. This clonotype was detected a few times. Its target is not known. Germline V CDR1 and CDR2: SGHDN, FVKESK. The V end was cut by 8 bases, the J end by 0 bases, with 14 bases between. This CDR3 is built from 15 residues. The TCR sequence derives from a man in his 60s in good health. Sequenced: blood. The chain carries TRBV14 and TRBJ2-4; no definite D call. The CDR3 bases are TGTGCCAGCCTATTTGGGGATCTAGCCAAAAACATTCAGTACTTC. Protein product: CASLFGDLAKNIQYF.